These 31 T cell receptor beta chains came from one sample sequenced in a study of CD4 and CD8 cells across lung adenocarcinoma regions. MiXCR, applied by TCRdb to the PCR reads, yields one record per CDR3 protein. The sample lists 25,000 to 30,000 distinct CDR3 sequences, approximately 53% occurring once. Sequencing input: CD8+ T cells from the center of a lung tumor. Receptors were obtained from a male donor with lung adenocarcinoma. The CD4 and CD8 labels of this study may be unreliable.

This clonotype is classed as medium-sized. The chain links TRBV27 to TRBJ2-1, with D unresolved. The assigned J gene may be wrong: the sequence end matches TRBJ2-7 better. The germline V gene has CDR1 MNHEY and CDR2 SMNVEV (reference sequence). The CDR3 runs to 13 residues. CDR3 nucleotide sequence: TGTGCCAGCAGTTTCGGACCGGACTACGAGCAGTACTTC. It is translated as CASSFGPDYEQYF.

The rearrangement uses TRBV18 and TRBJ1-2; 7 nucleotides agree with TRBD1. There are 15 residues in the CDR3. V shed 6 bases and J 2 bases; nucleotides not matched to a gene: 9. CDR1 and CDR2 (germline): KGHSH, LQKENI. The CDR3 DNA reads TGTGCCAGCTCCCAAACTACAGGGGACAACTATGGCTACACCTTC. Translated: CASSQTTGDNYGYTF.

A few counts support this clonotype. This sequence joins TRBV27 and TRBJ2-1, with a tentative D call TRBD2 (6 bases). The CDR3 runs 15 residues. CDR1 and CDR2 from the germline V gene are MNHEY and SMNVEV (reference sequence). Trimming removed 4 bases at V and 9 bases at J, with 19 bases between. The CDR3 loop reads CASSSATRTVPEQFF. CDR3 bases: TGTGCCAGCAGTTCAGCGACTAGGACCGTCCCTGAGCAGTTCTTC.

This rearrangement joins TRBV20-1 to TRBJ1-2; 8 bases agree with TRBD1. This CDR3 is 13 amino acids long. CDR1 is DFQATT and CDR2 is SNEGSKA in the germline V gene (reference sequence). V trimming: 6 bases; J trimming: 2 bases; junction bases outside the gene matches: 5. Here the CDR3 DNA reads TGCAGTGCCCCGACAGGGGCCAACTATGGCTACACCTTC. It yields the protein CSAPTGANYGYTF.

For this clonotype: Germline is not matched at one junction end, which may reflect a read error. The chain combines TRBV4-1 with TRBJ2-4; perhaps D is TRBD1 or TRBD2 (7 bases each). The germline CDR1 and CDR2 sequences are MGHRA and YSYEKL. CDR3 length: 15 amino acids. Here the CDR3 reads CASGQGGGAKDTQYF. The CDR3 DNA reads as TGCGCCAGCGGCCAGGGGGGGGGGGCCAAAGATACGCAGTATTTC.

As to this clonotype: A junction end diverges from the germline sequence, so it may reflect a read error. This chain uses TRBV6-1 with TRBJ2-3; either TRBD1 or TRBD2 may fit D (5 bases each). The CDR3 length is 17 residues. Germline assignment: CDR1 MNHNS and CDR2 SASEGT. The CDR3 sequence is CASSTGTGLCAVDTQYF. DNA of the CDR3: TGTGCCAGCAGTACGGGAACGGGGCTGTGCGCCGTAGATACGCAGTATTTC.

The chain carries TRBV7-6 and TRBJ2-5; D unresolved. Germline values: CDR1 SGHVS, CDR2 FNYEAQ. This CDR3 has 13 amino acids. V was cut by 0 bases and J by 4 bases, with 6 bases left in between. The CDR3 sequence: CASSLARRETQYF. In nucleotides, the CDR3 is TGTGCCAGCAGCTTAGCGAGGCGAGAGACCCAGTACTTC. Full variable domain (remainder filled in from reference TRBV7-6 and TRBJ2-5): GAGVSQSPRYKVTKRGQDVALRCDPISGHVSLYWYRQALGQGPEFLTYFNYEAQQDKSGLPNDRFSAERPEGSISTLTIQRTEQRDSAMYRCASSLARRETQYFGPGTRLLVL.

This rearrangement joins TRBV6-1 to TRBJ2-4; TRBD2 matches at 7 bases. CDR1 MNHNS and CDR2 SASEGT come from the germline V gene. The CDR3 is made up of 13 amino acids. The J segment lost 13 bases and the V segment lost 9 bases, leaving 15 bases of the junction unmatched. CDR3 in DNA: TGTGCCAGGGGGGGGGGAGTCAAGAATACGCAGTACTTC. Protein: CARGGGVKNTQYF.

The chain is built from TRBV27 and TRBJ2-4; D assignment may be TRBD1 or TRBD2 (5 bases each). V was trimmed by 11 bases and J by 13 bases, leaving 27 bases between them. The CDR3 runs to 14 residues. Germline CDR1 and CDR2: MNHEY and SMNVEV (reference sequence). The CDR3 loop reads CAGTGLAAKDTQYF. In nucleotides, the CDR3 is TGTGCCGGCACGGGGCTGGCAGCCAAAGACACGCAGTACTTC.

V gene TRBV29-1 combines with J gene TRBJ1-1, with unresolved D. Germline V gene lookup returns CDR1 SQVTM and CDR2 ANQGSEA. The CDR3 is 14 residues long. V was clipped by 4 bases and J by 0 bases, with 12 bases between them. The CDR3 DNA reads TGCAGCGTTGGCGTCGGTGGAATGAACACTGAAGCTTTCTTT. As protein: CSVGVGGMNTEAFF.

The chain carries TRBV10-3 and TRBJ2-3; D is possibly TRBD2 (6 bases). The better agreement between TRBJ2-7 and the DNA end casts doubt on the J call. The CDR3 spans 14 residues. Per germline, CDR1 ENHRY and CDR2 SYGVKD. The CDR3 protein is CAIGGMRATDTQYF. For the CDR3, the DNA is TGTGCCATCGGGGGGATGCGCGCCACAGATACGCAGTACTTC.

This clonotype has just one count. An end of the junction does not agree with germline; a read error may underlie this. The genes are TRBV6-8 and TRBJ2-4; a possible D gene is TRBD1 (6 bases). The J call is uncertain, as TRBJ2-3 better fits the DNA end. CDR1 and CDR2 (germline): MNHGY, SAAAGT. CDR3 length equals 14 residues. This chain's CDR3 is CAVSGRTGTNTQYF. In nucleotides, the CDR3 is TGTGCCGTCTCGGGGCGTACAGGGACAAATACTCAGTATTTT.

This clonotype was counted a few times. One end of the junction fails to match germline, which may point to a read error. The V gene is TRBV10-1, the J gene TRBJ2-5; TRBD1 or TRBD2 may be the D gene (6 bases each). Germline V gene data show CDR1 as WNHNN and CDR2 as SYGVQD (reference sequence). The CDR3 contains 15 residues. The DNA of the CDR3 is TGCGCCAGGGGGGACGGGGGCCGTGGCCCAGATACCCAGTATTTC. Its translation: CARGDGGRGPDTQYF.

Turning to this clonotype: Its ends do not fully match the called genes, so a read error is possible. V and J are TRBV6-1 and TRBJ2-3, with 10 bases that match TRBD1. This CDR3 spans 16 amino acids. CDR1 is MNHNS, CDR2 SASEGT, per germline. The CDR3: CASGGAGTGVRDTQYF. The CDR3 DNA reads TGTGCCAGCGGGGGAGCCGGGACAGGGGTCCGGGATACGCAGTATTTC.

This clonotype has only a few counts. J is TRBJ2-1 and V is TRBV9; 11 nucleotides line up with TRBD1. Per germline, CDR1 SGDLS and CDR2 YYNGEE. The CDR3 spans 16 residues. J lost 7 bases, V lost 2 bases, and 8 bases had no gene match. The CDR3 region has the DNA TGTGCCAGCAGCGTTTCCGGACAGGGGGCTGGAAATGAGCAGTTCTTC. Its translation is CASSVSGQGAGNEQFF.

On this clonotype: The junction does not match germline at one end; this may be a read error. The chain uses TRBV28 and TRBJ2-4; perhaps D is TRBD1 or TRBD2 (5 bases each). Per the germline V gene, CDR1 is MDHEN and CDR2 is SYDVKM. This CDR3 is 15 amino acids long. CDR3 bases: TGTGCCAGCAGCTTGGGGCAGGGAGCCAAAGACATTCAGTACTTC. Protein sequence: CASSLGQGAKDIQYF.

The rearrangement links TRBV6-1 to TRBJ2-2; the match to TRBD2 covers 7 bases. The CDR3 extends over 18 amino acids. The junction had 16 bases not matched to a gene; V was cut back by 6 bases and J by 3 bases. Germline assignment: CDR1 MNHNS and CDR2 SASEGT. CDR3 amino acids: CASRGGGGGGVDTGELFF. CDR3 nucleotides: TGTGCCAGCAGGGGGGGGGGGGGGGGGGGGGTCGACACCGGGGAGCTGTTTTTT.

Notes on this clonotype: The CDR3 does not close with the conserved phenylalanine or tryptophan, likely indicating a read error. The rearrangement joins TRBV10-3 to TRBJ2-5; TRBD2 agrees at 9 bases. Germline-derived CDR1 and CDR2 are ENHRY and SYGVKD. The junction had 5 bases not matched to a gene; V was cut back by 2 bases and J by 1 base. This CDR3 is built from 16 residues. CDR3 residues: CAISEQVLAGQETQYC. Written as DNA, the CDR3 is TGTGCCATCAGTGAGCAAGTACTAGCGGGCCAAGAGACCCAGTACTGC.

This chain connects TRBV27 to TRBJ1-1; D remains unclear. From germline, CDR1 is MNHEY and CDR2 SMNVEV (reference sequence). Trimming shortened V by 3 bases and J by 2 bases, and 10 bases separated the two germline ends. The CDR3 extends over 14 amino acids. DNA for the CDR3: TGTGCCAGCAGTTTGCTACGGTCCAACACTGAAGCTTTCTTT. It specifies CASSLLRSNTEAFF.

J is TRBJ2-3 and V is TRBV9; D not resolved. The CDR3 covers 15 residues. Germline values: CDR1 SGDLS, CDR2 YYNGEE. Trimming cost V 0 bases and J 3 bases, with 11 bases left between them. Here the CDR3 DNA reads TGTGCCAGCAGCGTAGGGAGTCTGAGAACAGATACGCAGTATTTT. Protein sequence: CASSVGSLRTDTQYF.

CDR3 coding DNA: TGTGCCAGCAGCTTCCCCGGGACTACTCTCACCGGGGAGCTGTTTTTT. Translation: CASSFPGTTLTGELFF. The chain has TRBV6-1 and TRBJ2-2, with 7 nucleotides matching TRBD2. The CDR3 contains 16 residues. Germline assignment: CDR1 MNHNS and CDR2 SASEGT. V was pared by 6 bases and J by 4 bases, with 11 bases of the junction left unmatched.

This clonotype was detected only a few times. A single base separates this from a much larger clone, so it may be a read error. The chain is built from TRBV7-2 and TRBJ2-1; maybe TRBD2 (5 bases). Trimming removed 5 bases at V and 1 base at J, with 12 bases between. This CDR3 has 15 amino acids. Germline-derived CDR1 and CDR2 are SGHTA and FQGNSA. This CDR3 reads CASSPGRRSYNEQFF. As DNA, the CDR3 is TGTGCCAGCAGCCCAGGCAGGAGGTCCTACAATGAGCAGTTCTTC.

The table lists this clonotype with a few counts. The rearrangement joins TRBV6-5 to TRBJ2-5, with TRBD1 identical over 9 bases. The J call may be in error: the DNA end matches TRBJ2-7 better. Looked up from germline, CDR1 is MNHEY and CDR2 is SVGAGI. The CDR3 runs 16 residues. CDR3 sequence reads: CASSYDQQGAKYEQYF. The CDR3 DNA is TGTGCCAGCAGTTACGATCAACAGGGGGCTAAGTACGAGCAGTACTTC.

V gene TRBV6-1 combines with J gene TRBJ2-1, with TRBD1 identical over 9 bases. The germline gives CDR1 MNHNS, CDR2 SASEGT. The CDR3 length is 15 residues. Trimming at V came to 8 bases and at J to 6 bases, leaving 11 bases not matched to a gene. The CDR3 DNA follows: TGTGCCAGCTCAAAGACAACAGGGGGCGTCAATGAGCAGTTCTTC. Encoded protein: CASSKTTGGVNEQFF.

In its sample, this clonotype was seen a few times. The junction shows a germline mismatch at one end, possibly a read error. The chain employs TRBV10-1 and TRBJ2-3; D tentatively reads TRBD1 or TRBD2 (5 bases each). CDR1 WNHNN and CDR2 SYGVQD come from the germline V gene (reference sequence). The CDR3 spans 14 residues. The CDR3 sequence: CGSTGLRAKNTQYF. CDR3 bases: TGCGGCAGCACGGGGCTGCGAGCCAAAAATACTCAGTATTTC.

Points on this clonotype: At one boundary the junction diverges from the germline segment, which might be a read error. This chain links TRBV10-1 with TRBJ2-3; D possibly matches TRBD1 or TRBD2 (5 bases each). Germline loops: CDR1 WNHNN, CDR2 SYGVQD (reference sequence). This CDR3 comprises 14 residues. The CDR3 loop is CGGTGLRATDTQYF. The DNA of the CDR3 is TGCGGCGGCACGGGGCTGCGTGCCACAGATACGCAGTATTTC.

This clonotype has ten or more counts. The rearrangement links TRBV6-1 to TRBJ1-6, with 9 bases lining up with TRBD1. The CDR3 length is 15 residues. V gave up 5 bases and J gave up 9 bases; unmatched junction bases: 8. CDR1 and CDR2 from the germline V gene are MNHNS and SASEGT. The CDR3, as DNA: TGTGCCAGCAGTACGGGACAGGGTAGATTTTCACCCCTCCACTTT. Translated: CASSTGQGRFSPLHF.

In regard to this clonotype: In this CDR3 the conserved last residue, phenylalanine or tryptophan, is missing, so a read error is likely. V and J are TRBV6-1 and TRBJ2-1, with D possibly TRBD2 on 6 matching bases. TRBJ2-7 matches the DNA end more closely, so the J call is doubtful. The CDR3 runs 14 residues. Germline lookup yields CDR1 MNHNS and CDR2 SASEGT. The CDR3 reads CASSEAGGTETQYL. CDR3 DNA sequence: TGTGCCAGCAGTGAAGCGGGAGGCACAGAGACGCAGTACTTA.

Details on this clonotype: A read error may explain this, as a much larger clone is one base away. In DNA form, the CDR3 reads TGTGCCAGCAGATCCAGCTGGGGGGAAGGAGGCGAGCAGTACTTC. This gives the protein CASRSSWGEGGEQYF. This chain uses TRBV6-1 with TRBJ2-5; maybe TRBD2 (6 bases). The end of the DNA fits TRBJ2-7 better, so the J call may be wrong. This CDR3 has 15 amino acids. Per germline, CDR1 MNHNS and CDR2 SASEGT.

This clonotype has at least ten counts. This chain links TRBV6-5 with TRBJ2-3, with TRBD2 matching 9 bases. V was pared by 4 bases and J by 6 bases, with 11 bases of the junction left unmatched. Germline assignment: CDR1 MNHEY and CDR2 SVGAGI. CDR3 length: 16 amino acids. The CDR3 protein is CASSFFLSGSTDTQYF. In nucleotides, the CDR3 is TGTGCCAGCAGTTTTTTTCTTAGCGGGAGTACGGATACGCAGTATTTT.

In regard to this clonotype: Sequence at one end of the junction differs from germline and may be a read error. The chain recombines TRBV6-1 with TRBJ2-4, with a possible D match to TRBD2 (6 bases). The CDR3 covers 16 residues. The germline CDR1 and CDR2 sequences are MNHNS and SASEGT. CDR3 sequence: CASRDAGRGGKDTQYF. DNA for the CDR3: TGTGCCAGCCGTGACGCGGGGCGGGGAGGCAAAGACACGCAGTATTTC.